These 23 T cell receptor beta chains came from one sample sequenced in a study of CD8 T cells in Susac syndrome. Through CD27 and CD45RA staining, memory subsets were defined for TEMRA sorting. The RNA, 0.5 to 1 ug, was put through reverse transcription using random hexamers. Using its own MiXCR run on the immunoSEQ multiplex PCR reads, TCRdb lists one record per CDR3 protein. Of 2,300 or so distinct CDR3 sequences listed, around 75% are singletons. The source material was CD8+ TEMRA cells from PBMCs. Regarding subset: FACS-sorted terminally differentiated effector memory CD8+ T cells re-expressing CD45RA (CD8+ TEMRA). These receptors were taken from a human donor with Susac syndrome.

The chain uses TRBV27 and TRBJ1-1; 7 nucleotides align to TRBD1. The CDR3 is made up of 15 amino acids. From germline, CDR1 is MNHEY and CDR2 SMNVEV (reference sequence). The ends lost 0 bases at V and 5 bases at J; junction bases unmatched: 6. The CDR3, as DNA: TGTGCCAGCAGTTTATCGGGGACAGCGGGGACTGAAGCTTTCTTT. This encodes CASSLSGTAGTEAFF.

There are a few counts of this clonotype. In nucleotides, the CDR3 is TGTGCCAGCAGTGAAGCACCGGGACCAACTAATGAAAAACTGTTTTTT. It codes for CASSEAPGPTNEKLFF. The V and J genes are TRBV6-1 and TRBJ1-4, with D possibly matching TRBD1 (5 bases). The CDR3 spans 16 residues. Germline CDR1 reads MNHNS; CDR2 reads SASEGT. Between the trimmed V and J ends, which lost 0 bases and 0 bases, there was a span of 8 bases.

The chain employs TRBV12-3 or TRBV12-4 and TRBJ2-1; TRBD2 might be the D (5 bases). CDR3 length: 14 amino acids. V was pared by 6 bases and J by 7 bases, with 16 bases between. The DNA for the CDR3 is TGTGCCAGCAGCCAGCCACTAGAGTGGAATGAGCAGTTCTTC. Translated, it gives CASSQPLEWNEQFF.

This rearrangement joins TRBV12-3 or TRBV12-4 to TRBJ2-7; 11 nucleotides line up with TRBD1. The junction had 2 bases not matched to a gene; V was cut back by 8 bases and J by 2 bases. This CDR3 has 13 amino acids. CDR3 loop: CASGTGGPYEQYF. CDR3 bases: TGTGCCAGCGGGACAGGGGGGCCCTACGAGCAGTACTTC.

This chain uses TRBV2 with TRBJ2-1, with D possibly being TRBD1 or TRBD2 (7 bases each). Per the germline V gene, CDR1 is SNHLY and CDR2 is FYNNEI. V lost 6 bases to trimming and J lost 5 bases, with 20 bases between them. The CDR3 runs 16 residues. The CDR3 reads CASSRDRDYVNNEQFF. The CDR3 coding sequence is TGTGCCAGCAGCCGAGACAGGGACTACGTCAACAATGAGCAGTTCTTC. Combining the CDR3 with reference TRBV2 and TRBJ2-1 gives the whole variable domain EPEVTQTPSHQVTQMGQEVILRCVPISNHLYFYWYRQILGQKVEFLVSFYNNEISEKSEIFDDQFSVERPDGSNFTLKIRSTKLEDSAMYFCASSRDRDYVNNEQFFGPGTRLTVL.

The chain combines TRBV13 with TRBJ2-3; TRBD2 matches 9 bases. V trimming: 4 bases; J trimming: 2 bases; junction bases outside the gene matches: 10. The length of the CDR3 is 17 residues. Germline CDR1 reads PRHDT; CDR2 reads FYEKMQ (reference sequence). The CDR3 DNA reads TGTGCCAGCAGCTACTTTAGCGGGGGACGAGACACAGATACGCAGTATTTT. Encoded protein: CASSYFSGGRDTDTQYF.

Concerning this clonotype itself: The conserved phenylalanine or tryptophan normally closing the CDR3 is absent here, so this likely arose from a read error. The rearrangement joins TRBV12-3 or TRBV12-4 to TRBJ2-5, with 7 bases matching TRBD1. With V trimmed by 1 base and J by 7 bases, 6 bases remained unmatched. The CDR3 covers 14 residues. CDR3 region: CASSLGWPGGTQYI. DNA for the CDR3: TGTGCCAGCAGTTTAGGTTGGCCAGGGGGGACCCAGTACATA.

The chain combines TRBV5-1 with TRBJ2-7, with 12 bases fitting TRBD2. CDR3 length: 15 residues. Looked up from germline, CDR1 is SGHRS and CDR2 is YFSETQ. V shed 4 bases, J shed 6 bases, and the junction held 8 bases outside the gene matches. The CDR3 loop reads CASSPTSGGMTEQYF. In DNA, the CDR3 is TGCGCCAGCAGCCCAACTAGCGGGGGGATGACCGAGCAGTACTTC.

The rearrangement joins TRBV5-1 to TRBJ1-1; a possible D gene is TRBD1 (5 bases). The ends were cut back, 0 bases at V and 7 bases at J, with 22 bases in the middle. The CDR3 loop spans 17 amino acids. Germline V gives CDR1 SGHRS, CDR2 YFSETQ. The CDR3 region is CASSLAIWPGEDNEAFF. CDR3 nucleotides: TGCGCCAGCAGCTTGGCCATTTGGCCCGGGGAGGACAATGAAGCTTTCTTT.

This clonotype was recorded once. The chain combines TRBV4-1 with TRBJ2-7; D possibly corresponds to TRBD2 (5 bases). CDR1 is MGHRA and CDR2 is YSYEKL in the germline V gene. The germline V and J ends were trimmed by 4 bases and 0 bases, with 19 bases remaining between them. The CDR3 spans 17 residues. DNA of the CDR3: TGCGCCAGCAGCCTAGCCTTACCCACCACTAGCTCCTACGAGCAGTACTTC. This encodes CASSLALPTTSSYEQYF.

The chain links TRBV27 to TRBJ2-7; 13 bases agree with TRBD2. Germline V gene data show CDR1 as MNHEY and CDR2 as SMNVEV (reference sequence). The CDR3 consists of 19 residues. V lost 2 bases to trimming and J lost 0 bases; unmatched junction nucleotides: 10. In DNA, the CDR3 is TGTGCCAGCAGTTTAATTGGGACTAGCGGGGCCCTTATCTCCTACGAGCAGTACTTC. Residues: CASSLIGTSGALISYEQYF.

This clonotype has only a few counts. The J gene is TRBJ2-1, the V gene TRBV6-6; TRBD2 agrees at 13 bases. Unmatched junction bases numbered 3, after V lost 0 bases and J lost 7 bases. The CDR3 is 16 amino acids. Germline assignment: CDR1 MNHNY and CDR2 SVGAGI (reference sequence). The CDR3 is CASSYSTSGGANEQFF. The CDR3 nucleotides are TGTGCCAGCAGTTACTCAACTAGCGGGGGGGCGAATGAGCAGTTCTTC.

This clonotype has just one count. The genes are TRBV12-3 or TRBV12-4 and TRBJ2-7, with D maybe TRBD2 (5 bases). Trimming cost V 2 bases and J 5 bases, with 10 bases left between them. The CDR3 totals 13 residues. The CDR3 loop is CASSLTGSHEQYF. The CDR3 DNA sequence: TGTGCCAGCAGTTTAACGGGGTCTCACGAGCAGTACTTC.

This chain joins TRBV6-2 or TRBV6-3 and TRBJ2-1, with D hard to call. Germline V lookup: CDR1 MNHEY, CDR2 SVGEGT. Trimming took 0 bases from V and 0 from J, leaving 12 bases between them. This CDR3 comprises 17 residues. The CDR3 nucleotides read TGTGCCAGCAGTTACTCGATGGGCAGAAGCTCCTACAATGAGCAGTTCTTC. This sequence encodes CASSYSMGRSSYNEQFF.

This rearrangement joins TRBV28 to TRBJ2-1; 10 bases match TRBD2. Germline V gene lookup returns CDR1 MDHEN and CDR2 SYDVKM. The CDR3 is 14 amino acids. The V segment lost 5 bases and the J segment 6 bases; nucleotides outside the gene matches: 4. The CDR3: CASSLVAGGNEQFF. In DNA, the CDR3 is TGTGCCAGCAGTCTGGTAGCGGGGGGCAATGAGCAGTTCTTC.

This clonotype appeared a few times. The chain carries TRBV27 and TRBJ2-7; maybe TRBD2 (6 bases). CDR1 and CDR2 (germline): MNHEY, SMNVEV (reference sequence). V shed 4 bases and J shed 6 bases, with 13 bases lying between them. The CDR3 runs 13 residues. CDR3: CASSWHTGGEQYF. For the CDR3, the DNA is TGTGCCAGCAGTTGGCACACCGGGGGCGAGCAGTACTTC.

The genes are TRBV4-3 and TRBJ2-1; 10 bases fit TRBD1. Trimming removed 4 bases from V and 10 bases from J; junction bases left unmatched: 7. The CDR3 is 14 amino acids. CDR1 LGHNA and CDR2 YSLEER come from the germline V gene. CDR3 residues: CASSPRQGAMEQFF. The DNA for the CDR3 is TGCGCCAGCAGCCCGAGACAGGGGGCTATGGAGCAGTTCTTC.

For this clonotype: This may be a read error: a much more frequent sequence differs by one nucleotide. The CDR3 DNA reads TGTGCCAGCAGCCAAAGAAATAGCAAGCAGCCCCAGCATTTT. Translated, it gives CASSQRNSKQPQHF. V gene TRBV12-3 or TRBV12-4 combines with J gene TRBJ1-5; D is unresolved. This CDR3 contains 14 residues.

The rearrangement joins TRBV12-3 or TRBV12-4 to TRBJ1-4; tentatively, D is TRBD1 (6 bases). The CDR3 is made up of 14 amino acids. V was trimmed by 4 bases and J by 7 bases, leaving 13 bases between them. In DNA, the CDR3 is TGTGCCAGCAGTTCATCCGCCAGGGGTGAAAAACTGTTTTTT. Protein sequence: CASSSSARGEKLFF.

V gene TRBV12-3 or TRBV12-4 combines with J gene TRBJ2-7, with a possible D match to TRBD1 (6 bases). The ends were cut back, 4 bases at V and 6 bases at J, with 31 bases in the middle. CDR3 size: 19 residues. The CDR3 reads CASSSESGHLEPNVGEQYF. The CDR3 nucleotides are TGTGCCAGCAGTTCGGAATCGGGACATCTCGAACCGAACGTGGGCGAGCAGTACTTC.

Worth noting for this clonotype: This may arise from a read error, as a much more abundant clone is one base away. The chain recombines TRBV27 with TRBJ2-1; D assignment may be TRBD1 or TRBD2 (6 bases each). Per germline, CDR1 MNHEY and CDR2 SMNVEV (reference sequence). The CDR3 contains 17 residues. The CDR3: CACSLGYGGHDYNEQFF. The CDR3 DNA follows: TGTGCCTGCAGTTTAGGGTATGGGGGGCACGACTACAATGAGCAGTTCTTC.

On this clonotype: A junction end diverges from the germline sequence, so it may reflect a read error. V is TRBV3-1 and J is TRBJ2-1; D is perhaps TRBD2 (5 bases). CDR1 is LGHDT and CDR2 is YNNKEL in the germline V gene (reference sequence). This CDR3 is 17 amino acids long. As DNA, the CDR3 is TGTGCCAGCAGCCCAGAGGGCCCATTTAGCTCCTACAATGAGCAGCTCTTC. This codes for CASSPEGPFSSYNEQLF.

This clonotype was found once. This chain uses TRBV27 with TRBJ2-2; 8 nucleotides line up with TRBD1. CDR3 size: 17 residues. The germline gives CDR1 MNHEY, CDR2 SMNVEV (reference sequence). The V and J ends lost 1 base and 4 bases, in that order; junction bases with no gene match: 8. The CDR3 loop reads CASSLYRTGSGTGELFF. The DNA for the CDR3 is TGTGCCAGCAGTTTATACCGGACAGGGAGCGGCACCGGGGAGCTGTTTTTT.